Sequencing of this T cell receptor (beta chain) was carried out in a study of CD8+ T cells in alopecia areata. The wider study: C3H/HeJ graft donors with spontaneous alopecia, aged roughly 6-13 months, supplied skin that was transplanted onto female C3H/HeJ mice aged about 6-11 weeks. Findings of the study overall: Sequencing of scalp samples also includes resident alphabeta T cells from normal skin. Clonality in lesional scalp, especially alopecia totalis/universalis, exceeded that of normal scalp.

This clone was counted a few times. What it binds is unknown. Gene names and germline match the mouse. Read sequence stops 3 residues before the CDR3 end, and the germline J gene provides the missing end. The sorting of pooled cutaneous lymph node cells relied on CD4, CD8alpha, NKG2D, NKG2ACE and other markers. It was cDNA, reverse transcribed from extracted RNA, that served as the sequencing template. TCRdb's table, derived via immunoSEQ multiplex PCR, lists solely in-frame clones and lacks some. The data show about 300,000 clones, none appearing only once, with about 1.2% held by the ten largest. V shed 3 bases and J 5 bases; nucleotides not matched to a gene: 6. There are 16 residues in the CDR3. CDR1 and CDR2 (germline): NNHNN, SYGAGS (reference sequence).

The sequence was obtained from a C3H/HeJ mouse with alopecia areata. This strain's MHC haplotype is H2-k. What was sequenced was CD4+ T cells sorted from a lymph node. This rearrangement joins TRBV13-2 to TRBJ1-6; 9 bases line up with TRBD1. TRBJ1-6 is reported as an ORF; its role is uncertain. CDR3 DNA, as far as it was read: TGTGCCAGCGGTGTCCTCCGGGACAGGGATAATTCGCCC. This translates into CASGVLRDRDNSP. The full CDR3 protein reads CASGVLRDRDNSPLYF.